Listed below are T cell receptor beta chains from one sample, sequenced in a study of T cells after posttransplantation cyclophosphamide. Using immunoSEQ multiplex PCR, the repertoire was profiled, and TCRdb retains in-frame clones only, with some absent. The sample has some 47,000 clones; roughly 86% are singletons. Sequencing used PBMCs. Receptors originate from a man aged 25-45 years with a blood cancer, CMV-positive, and with a related stem cell donor. The CDR3 runs from the conserved cysteine through the conserved F or W. The D gene is left open where the match is weak.

TRBV5-1,TRBJ2-7,TRBD1,TGCGCCAGCAGCGTGCGGGGACAGGCCTCCTACGAGCAGTACTTC,CASSVRGQASYEQYF
TRBV4-3,TRBJ2-5,.,TGCGCCAGCAGCCAAGTCTTCACGGGAGTAGAGACCCAGTACTTC,CASSQVFTGVETQYF
TRBV19,TRBJ2-1,.,TGTGCCAGTAGTGTCAACACCGACTCCTACAATGAGCAGTTCTTC,CASSVNTDSYNEQFF
TRBV27,TRBJ2-2,TRBD2,TGTGCCAGCAGTCGGGGGGACTATGTGGGGGAGCTGTTTTTT,CASSRGDYVGELFF
TRBV20-1,TRBJ1-1,.,TGCAGTGCTAGGGGGCACGCTGAAGCTTTCTTT,CSARGHAEAFF
TRBV19,TRBJ1-2,.,TGTGCCAGTAGTATAGAAGTTGGGCAGGGGAATGGCTACACCTTC,CASSIEVGQGNGYTF
TRBV4-3,TRBJ1-2,.,TGCGCCAGCAGCCCCCTGCCGGGGTATGGCTACACCTTC,CASSPLPGYGYTF
TRBV7-2,TRBJ2-7,.,TGTGCCAGCAGCTTAGCAGGACAAACCCCCTACGAGCAGTACTTC,CASSLAGQTPYEQYF
TRBV5-1,TRBJ2-1,TRBD2,TGCGCCAGCAGCCCACTAGCGGGAGGTGGCAATGAGCAGTTCTTC,CASSPLAGGGNEQFF
TRBV6-6,TRBJ1-1,.,TGTGCCAGCATCCTGACGGGGTACACTGAAGCTTTCTTT,CASILTGYTEAFF
TRBV28,TRBJ2-5,TRBD1,TGTGCCAGCGGTGAGGGGGCGCGGGCAGAGACCCAGTACTTC,CASGEGARAETQYF
TRBV14,TRBJ1-2,.,TGTGCCAGCAGCCAAGTGGCCAGATATGGCTACACCTTC,CASSQVARYGYTF
TRBV6-5,TRBJ1-5,TRBD1,TGTGCCAGCAGAGAGACAGGGGCGGCCAATCAGCCCCAGCATTTT,CASRETGAANQPQHF